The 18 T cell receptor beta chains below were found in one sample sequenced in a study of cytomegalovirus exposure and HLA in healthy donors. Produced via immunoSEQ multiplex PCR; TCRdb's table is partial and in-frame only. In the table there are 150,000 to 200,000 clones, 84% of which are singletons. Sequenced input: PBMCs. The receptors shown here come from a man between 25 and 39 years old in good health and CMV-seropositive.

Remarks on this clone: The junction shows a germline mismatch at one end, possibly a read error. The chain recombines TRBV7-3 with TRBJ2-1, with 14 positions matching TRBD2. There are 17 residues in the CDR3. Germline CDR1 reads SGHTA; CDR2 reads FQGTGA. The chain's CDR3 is CASSVSGTSGGYSEQFF. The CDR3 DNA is TGTGCCAGCAGCGTCTCCGGGACTAGCGGGGGATACAGTGAGCAGTTCTTC.

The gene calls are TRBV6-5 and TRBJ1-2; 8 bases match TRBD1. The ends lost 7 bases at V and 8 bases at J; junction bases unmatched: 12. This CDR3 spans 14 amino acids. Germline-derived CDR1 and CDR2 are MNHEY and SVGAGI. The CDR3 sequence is CASKADRERDGYTF. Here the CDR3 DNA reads TGTGCCAGCAAAGCGGACAGGGAGAGGGACGGCTACACCTTC.

CDR3 nucleotide sequence: TGTGCCAGCAGTTTCCCTGACTTCACAGATACGCAGTATTTT. Translating it yields CASSFPDFTDTQYF. The chain carries TRBV28 and TRBJ2-3; D gene unclear. Trimming shortened V by 3 bases and J by 2 bases, and 9 bases separated the two germline ends. The length of the CDR3 is 14 residues. Germline values: CDR1 MDHEN, CDR2 SYDVKM.

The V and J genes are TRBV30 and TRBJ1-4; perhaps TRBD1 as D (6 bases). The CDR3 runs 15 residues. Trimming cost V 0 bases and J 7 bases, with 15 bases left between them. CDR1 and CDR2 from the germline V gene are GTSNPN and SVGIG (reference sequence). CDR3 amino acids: CAWSVSGVLGEKLFF. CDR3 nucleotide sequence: TGTGCCTGGAGTGTATCAGGGGTATTGGGTGAAAAACTGTTTTTT.

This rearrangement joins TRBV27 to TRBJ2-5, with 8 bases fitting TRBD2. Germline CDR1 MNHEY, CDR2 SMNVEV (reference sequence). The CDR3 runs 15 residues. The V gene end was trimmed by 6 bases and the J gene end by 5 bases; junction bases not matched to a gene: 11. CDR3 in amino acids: CASRERETSVETQYF. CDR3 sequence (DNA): TGTGCCAGCAGGGAGAGAGAGACTAGCGTGGAGACCCAGTACTTC.

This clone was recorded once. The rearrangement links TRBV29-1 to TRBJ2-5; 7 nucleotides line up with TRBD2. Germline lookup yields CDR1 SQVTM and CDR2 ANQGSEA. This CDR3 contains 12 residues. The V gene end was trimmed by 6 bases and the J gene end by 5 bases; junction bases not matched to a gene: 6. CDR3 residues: CSVGLGEETQYF. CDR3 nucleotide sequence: TGCAGCGTCGGACTAGGGGAGGAGACCCAGTACTTC. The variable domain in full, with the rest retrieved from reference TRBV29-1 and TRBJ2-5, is SAVISQKPSRDICQRGTSLTIQCQVDSQVTMMFWYRQQPGQSLTLIATANQGSEATYESGFVIDKFPISRPNLTFSTLTVSNMSPEDSSIYLCSVGLGEETQYFGPGTRLLVL.

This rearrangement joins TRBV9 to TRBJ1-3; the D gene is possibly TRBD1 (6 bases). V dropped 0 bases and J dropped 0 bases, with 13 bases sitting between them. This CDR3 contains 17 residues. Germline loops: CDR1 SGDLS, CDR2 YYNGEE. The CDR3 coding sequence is TGTGCCAGCAGCGTAGGGACACAGGGCAACTCTGGAAACACCATATATTTT. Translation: CASSVGTQGNSGNTIYF.

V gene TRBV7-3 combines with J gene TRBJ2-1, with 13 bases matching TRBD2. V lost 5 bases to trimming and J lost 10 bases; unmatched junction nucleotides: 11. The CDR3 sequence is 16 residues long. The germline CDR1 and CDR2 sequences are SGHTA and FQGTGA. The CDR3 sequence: CASSAKTSGRAQEQFF. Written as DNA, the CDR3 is TGTGCCAGCAGCGCCAAAACTAGCGGGAGGGCGCAGGAGCAGTTCTTC.

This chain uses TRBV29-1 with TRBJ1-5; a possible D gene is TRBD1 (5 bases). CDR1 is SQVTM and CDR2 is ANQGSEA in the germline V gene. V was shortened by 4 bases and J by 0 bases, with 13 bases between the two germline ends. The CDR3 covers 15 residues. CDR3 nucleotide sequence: TGCAGCGTTGCCGAACAGGCGTCTAGCAATCAGCCCCAGCATTTT. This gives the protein CSVAEQASSNQPQHF.

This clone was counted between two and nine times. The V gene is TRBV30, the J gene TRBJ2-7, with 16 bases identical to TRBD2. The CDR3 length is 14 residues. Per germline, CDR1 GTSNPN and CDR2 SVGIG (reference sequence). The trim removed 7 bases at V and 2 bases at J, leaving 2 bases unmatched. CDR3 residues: CASGTSGRAYEQYF. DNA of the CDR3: TGTGCCTCGGGGACTAGCGGGAGGGCCTACGAGCAGTACTTC.

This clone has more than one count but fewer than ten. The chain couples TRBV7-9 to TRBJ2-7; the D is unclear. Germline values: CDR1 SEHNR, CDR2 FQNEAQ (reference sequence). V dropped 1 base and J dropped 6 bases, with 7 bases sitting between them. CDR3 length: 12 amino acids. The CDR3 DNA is TGTGCCAGCAGCTTAGTCTCGGGCGAGCAGTACTTC. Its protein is CASSLVSGEQYF. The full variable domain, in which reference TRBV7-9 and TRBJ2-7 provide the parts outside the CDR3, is DTGVSQNPRHKITKRGQNVTFRCDPISEHNRLYWYRQTLGQGPEFLTYFQNEAQLEKSRLLSDRFSAERPKGSFSTLEIQRTEQGDSAMYLCASSLVSGEQYFGPGTRLTVT.

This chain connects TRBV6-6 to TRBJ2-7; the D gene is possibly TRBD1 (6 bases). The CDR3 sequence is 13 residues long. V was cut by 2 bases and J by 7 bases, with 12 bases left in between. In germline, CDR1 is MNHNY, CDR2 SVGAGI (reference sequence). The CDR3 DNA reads TGTGCCAGCAGTTACAACAGGGCTCGGGAGCAGTACTTC. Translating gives CASSYNRAREQYF.

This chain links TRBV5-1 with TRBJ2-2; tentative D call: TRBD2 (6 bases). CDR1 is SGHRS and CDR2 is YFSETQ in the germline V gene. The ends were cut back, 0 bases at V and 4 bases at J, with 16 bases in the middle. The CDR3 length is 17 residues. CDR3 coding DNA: TGCGCCAGCAGCTTGGGCCCCCTGGGGGGTCCCACCGGGGAGCTGTTTTTT. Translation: CASSLGPLGGPTGELFF.

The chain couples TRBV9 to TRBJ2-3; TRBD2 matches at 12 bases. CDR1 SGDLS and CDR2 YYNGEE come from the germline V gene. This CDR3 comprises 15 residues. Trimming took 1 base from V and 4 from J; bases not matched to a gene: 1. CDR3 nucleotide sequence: TGTGCCAGCAGCGTACGACTAGCGGGAGCAGATACGCAGTATTTT. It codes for CASSVRLAGADTQYF.

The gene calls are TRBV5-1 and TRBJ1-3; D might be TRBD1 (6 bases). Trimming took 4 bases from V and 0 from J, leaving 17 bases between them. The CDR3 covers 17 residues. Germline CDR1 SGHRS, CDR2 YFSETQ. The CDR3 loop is CASSPFGGRGSGNTIYF. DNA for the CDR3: TGCGCCAGCAGCCCTTTCGGCGGCAGGGGCTCTGGAAACACCATATATTTT.

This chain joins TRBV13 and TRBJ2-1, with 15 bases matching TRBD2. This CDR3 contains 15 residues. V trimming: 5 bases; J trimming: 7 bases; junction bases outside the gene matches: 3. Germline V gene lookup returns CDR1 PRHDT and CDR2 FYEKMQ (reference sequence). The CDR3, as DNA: TGTGCCAGCAGCCTCGGGACTAGCGGGGGGAATGAGCAGTTCTTC. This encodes CASSLGTSGGNEQFF.

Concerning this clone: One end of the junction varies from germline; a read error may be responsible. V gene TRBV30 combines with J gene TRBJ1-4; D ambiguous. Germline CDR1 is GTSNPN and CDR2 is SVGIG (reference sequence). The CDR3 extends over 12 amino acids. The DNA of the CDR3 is TGTGCCTGGAGTGCGAGAGGTGCGTTAGCCGGATTT. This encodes CAWSARGALAGF.

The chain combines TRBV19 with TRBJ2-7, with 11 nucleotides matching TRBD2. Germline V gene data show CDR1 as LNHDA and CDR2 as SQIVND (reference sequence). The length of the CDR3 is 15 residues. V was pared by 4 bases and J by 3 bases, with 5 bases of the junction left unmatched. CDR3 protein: CASSTRLAGSYEQYF. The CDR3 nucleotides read TGTGCCAGTAGTACGCGACTAGCGGGAAGCTACGAGCAGTACTTC.